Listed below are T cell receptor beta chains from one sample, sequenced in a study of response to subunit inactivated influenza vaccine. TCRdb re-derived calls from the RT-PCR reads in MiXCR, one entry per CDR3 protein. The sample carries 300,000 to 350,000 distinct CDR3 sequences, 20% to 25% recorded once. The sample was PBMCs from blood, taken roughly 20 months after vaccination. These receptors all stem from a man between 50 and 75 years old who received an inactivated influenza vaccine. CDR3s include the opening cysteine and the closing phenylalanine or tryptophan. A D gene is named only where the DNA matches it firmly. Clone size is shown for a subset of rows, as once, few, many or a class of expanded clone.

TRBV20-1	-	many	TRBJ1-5	CSAREQGNQPQHF	TGCAGTGCTAGAGAGCAGGGGAATCAGCCCCAGCATTTT
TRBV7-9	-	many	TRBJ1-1	CASSLVSGGTEAFF	TGTGCCAGCAGTTTAGTTTCTGGAGGCACTGAAGCTTTCTTT
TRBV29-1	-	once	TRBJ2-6	CSVAAGANVLTF	TGCAGCGTTGCGGCTGGGGCCAACGTCCTGACTTTC
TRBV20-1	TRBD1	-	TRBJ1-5	CSAGTGGAGWNQTQHF	TGCAGTGCAGGTACAGGGGGCGCGGGTTGGAATCAGACCCAGCATTTT
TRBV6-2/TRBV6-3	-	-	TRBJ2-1	CASSYARQNYNEQFF	TGTGCCAGCAGTTACGCCAGACAAAACTACAATGAGCAGTTCTTC
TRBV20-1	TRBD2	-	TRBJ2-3	CSARVTSGSTDTQYF	TGCAGTGCTAGAGTGACTAGCGGGAGTACAGATACGCAGTATTTT
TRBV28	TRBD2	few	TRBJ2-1	CASFPPSGSGHEQFF	TGTGCCAGCTTTCCCCCTAGCGGGAGTGGGCATGAGCAGTTCTTC
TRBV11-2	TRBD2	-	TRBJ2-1	CASSTLGAGGRNEQFF	TGTGCCAGCAGCACCCTCGGAGCGGGGGGGAGGAATGAGCAGTTCTTC
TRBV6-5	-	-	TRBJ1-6	CASSSVGRRNSPLHF	TGTGCCAGCAGTTCTGTGGGAAGACGAAATTCACCCCTCCACTTT
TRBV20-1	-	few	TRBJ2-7	CSAHRSSYEQYF	TGCAGTGCCCACAGAAGCTCCTACGAGCAGTACTTC
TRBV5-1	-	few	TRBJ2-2	CASSGTGTVSFGELFF	TGCGCCAGCAGCGGTACCGGGACTGTGTCGTTCGGGGAGCTGTTTTTT
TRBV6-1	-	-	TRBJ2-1	CASSDPRYNNEQFF	TGTGCCAGCAGTGATCCACGATATAACAATGAGCAGTTCTTC
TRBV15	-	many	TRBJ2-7	CATSRWEAPAYEQYF	TGTGCCACCAGCAGATGGGAGGCACCCGCCTACGAGCAGTACTTC
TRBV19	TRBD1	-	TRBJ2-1	CASSIGGWTGGYDEQFF	TGTGCCAGTAGTATAGGAGGCTGGACAGGGGGTTACGATGAGCAGTTCTTC
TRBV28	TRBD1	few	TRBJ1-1	CASSTTGGPTEAFF	TGTGCCAGCAGTACGACAGGGGGCCCTACTGAAGCTTTCTTT
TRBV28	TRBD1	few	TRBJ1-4	CASRRTGKNEKLFF	TGTGCCAGCAGACGGACAGGGAAAAATGAAAAACTGTTTTTT
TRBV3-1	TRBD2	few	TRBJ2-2	CASSQGEAGDTGELFF	TGTGCCAGCAGCCAAGGAGAAGCGGGGGACACCGGGGAGCTGTTTTTT
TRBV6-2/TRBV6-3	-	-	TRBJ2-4	CASSYSRVGTLLAKNIQYF	TGTGCCAGCAGTTACTCCCGGGTCGGAACCTTACTAGCCAAAAACATTCAGTACTTC
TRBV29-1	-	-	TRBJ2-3	CSGSGADTQYF	TGCAGCGGTAGTGGGGCAGATACGCAGTATTTT
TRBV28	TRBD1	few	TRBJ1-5	CASSPRGTGYHQPQHF	TGTGCCAGCAGTCCCCGTGGGACAGGGTACCATCAGCCCCAGCATTTT